This T cell receptor (beta chain) was obtained from a study of T cells in Graves' hyperthyroidism and ophthalmopathy. RNA transcripts served as the template for amplifying TCR beta CDR3 regions. A first-round RT-PCR of the TCR CDR3 used the HTBI primer set. TCRdb reprocessed the multiplex PCR reads via MiXCR and lists one record per CDR3 protein. This sample has about 840,000 distinct CDR3 sequences, with roughly 37% found just once. In germline, CDR1 is MGHDK, CDR2 SYGVNS. V was clipped by 6 bases and J by 7 bases; unmatched bases: 6. This CDR3 is built from 12 residues. The chain links TRBV25-1 to TRBJ2-7; 7 nucleotides match TRBD1. Source material: blood. This TCR was recovered from a man aged 18 to 35 with Graves' hyperthyroidism. CDR3 nucleotides: TGTGCCAGCAGCTTACAGGGGTGGGAGCAGTACTTC. Encoded protein: CASSLQGWEQYF.